One and the same sample provided the 26 T cell receptor beta chains below, sequenced in a study of identical twins. TCRdb passed the 5' RACE reads through MiXCR, listing each CDR3 protein once. Of hundreds of thousands of distinct CDR3 sequences listed, over 5% are singletons. Sequencing input: naive T cells sorted from blood. Receptors were obtained from a man between 18 and 35 years old in good health.

This clonotype was seen a few times. The V call is TRBV28, the J call TRBJ2-7; 8 nucleotides match TRBD1. Germline CDR1 MDHEN, CDR2 SYDVKM. With 5 bases clipped from V and 2 bases from J, the junction kept 2 bases outside the gene matches. CDR3 size: 13 residues. The CDR3, as DNA: TGTGCCAGCAGTCTCAGGGGGCCCTACGAGCAGTACTTC. Its protein is CASSLRGPYEQYF. Filled out from reference TRBV28 and TRBJ2-7, the complete variable domain reads DVKVTQSSRYLVKRTGEKVFLECVQDMDHENMFWYRQDPGLGLRLIYFSYDVKMKEKGDIPEGYSVSREKKERFSLILESASTNQTSMYLCASSLRGPYEQYFGPGTRLTVT.

V gene TRBV12-3 or TRBV12-4 combines with J gene TRBJ2-1, with D tentatively TRBD2 (6 bases). Trimming took off 6 bases at V and 8 bases at J, with 20 bases between the two ends. The CDR3 extends over 15 amino acids. This chain's CDR3 is CASRTTGTFGDEQFF. CDR3 nucleotides: TGTGCCAGCAGAACCACCGGGACTTTCGGCGATGAGCAGTTCTTC.

This clonotype was counted many times. The chain has TRBV29-1 and TRBJ2-5; D not certain. V lost 2 bases to trimming and J lost 1 base, with 8 bases between them. This CDR3 has 13 amino acids. Germline-derived CDR1 and CDR2 are SQVTM and ANQGSEA. The CDR3 loop is CSVEQGLQETQYF. The CDR3 DNA reads TGCAGCGTTGAACAAGGGCTCCAAGAGACCCAGTACTTC.

This clonotype was seen a few times. The chain recombines TRBV3-1 with TRBJ2-3; 7 bases map to TRBD1. The V segment lost 0 bases and the J segment 4 bases; nucleotides outside the gene matches: 7. CDR1 LGHDT and CDR2 YNNKEL come from the germline V gene (reference sequence). The length of the CDR3 is 16 residues. CDR3 residues: CASSQDPQGFADTQYF. In DNA, the CDR3 is TGTGCCAGCAGCCAAGATCCACAGGGGTTTGCAGATACGCAGTATTTT.

This clonotype came up a few times. The V gene is TRBV18, the J gene TRBJ1-3; D perhaps matches TRBD1 (6 bases). Trimming took off 1 base at V and 0 bases at J, with 16 bases between the two ends. Germline CDR1 reads KGHSH; CDR2 reads LQKENI. There are 18 residues in the CDR3. In nucleotides, the CDR3 is TGTGCCAGCTCACCACTGAGTAAGACAGGTTACTCTGGAAACACCATATATTTT. Protein sequence: CASSPLSKTGYSGNTIYF.

This clonotype has ten or more counts. V usage is TRBV6-2 or TRBV6-3 and J usage is TRBJ1-3; 12 bases fit TRBD1. The CDR3 runs to 20 residues. J was trimmed by 4 bases and V by 7 bases; bases with no gene match: 20. The germline V gene encodes CDR1 MNHEY and CDR2 SVGEGT. The CDR3 loop reads CASTPPLPSGDRGRGNTIYF. DNA for the CDR3: TGTGCCAGCACCCCCCCTTTACCCAGTGGGGACAGGGGGCGAGGAAACACCATATATTTT.

This clonotype was seen a few times. The gene calls are TRBV2 and TRBJ2-2; 7 nucleotides match TRBD2. Looked up from germline, CDR1 is SNHLY and CDR2 is FYNNEI. Trimming took 6 bases from V and 1 from J; bases not matched to a gene: 5. CDR3 size: 15 residues. CDR3 nucleotides: TGTGCCAGCAGGAGGGAGGGCGGGAACACCGGGGAGCTGTTTTTT. Protein: CASRREGGNTGELFF.

This clonotype was observed a handful of times. The gene calls are TRBV19 and TRBJ1-5, with 8 bases fitting TRBD1. This CDR3 is 16 amino acids long. Germline-derived CDR1 and CDR2 are LNHDA and SQIVND (reference sequence). V lost 6 bases, J lost 6 bases, and 13 bases stayed unmatched. CDR3 in amino acids: CASRTPGRGPGQPQHF. The CDR3 DNA is TGTGCCAGTAGGACGCCCGGCAGGGGGCCTGGTCAGCCCCAGCATTTT.

This clonotype was detected ten times or more. The chain recombines TRBV29-1 with TRBJ2-1; 9 bases map to TRBD2. Per the germline V gene, CDR1 is SQVTM and CDR2 is ANQGSEA. The junction had 7 bases not matched to a gene; V was cut back by 4 bases and J by 3 bases. This CDR3 region has 15 residues. CDR3 amino acids: CSVGAGGPVYNEQFF. CDR3 bases: TGCAGCGTTGGTGCGGGAGGGCCGGTCTACAATGAGCAGTTCTTC.

A few counts support this clonotype. The rearrangement joins TRBV12-3 or TRBV12-4 to TRBJ1-2, with 7 positions matching TRBD1. V shed 2 bases, J shed 2 bases, and the junction held 8 bases outside the gene matches. This CDR3 comprises 16 residues. This chain's CDR3 is CASSLNRGRLNYGYTF. In DNA form, the CDR3 reads TGTGCCAGCAGTTTAAACAGGGGTCGGTTGAACTATGGCTACACCTTC.

This clonotype was picked up many times. J is TRBJ1-3 and V is TRBV7-2; D is unresolved. V was trimmed by 4 bases and J by 0 bases, leaving 16 bases between them. The CDR3 extends over 17 amino acids. Germline values: CDR1 SGHTA, CDR2 FQGNSA. The CDR3 DNA is TGTGCCAGCAGCTCTGGTCTGGGCCGGAGCTCTGGAAACACCATATATTTT. Translating it yields CASSSGLGRSSGNTIYF.

In this sample, this clonotype turned up many times. This chain uses TRBV4-1 with TRBJ2-2, with 7 positions matching TRBD1. The CDR3 runs 16 residues. From germline, CDR1 is MGHRA and CDR2 YSYEKL. The V gene end was trimmed by 3 bases and the J gene end by 3 bases; junction bases not matched to a gene: 7. The CDR3 nucleotides read TGCGCCAGCAGCCAGGAGACAGGGATGTACACCGGGGAGCTGTTTTTT. Its translation is CASSQETGMYTGELFF.

This clonotype was found a few times. CDR3 amino acids: CASSLERTKQYF. CDR3 coding DNA: TGTGCCAGCAGCTTGGAGCGGACAAAGCAGTACTTC. V usage is TRBV5-6 and J usage is TRBJ2-7; D possibly matches TRBD1 or TRBD2 (5 bases each). Trimming stripped 0 bases from V and 8 bases from J, with 9 bases between. There are 12 residues in the CDR3. Germline V gene lookup returns CDR1 SGHDT and CDR2 YYEEEE.

The sample holds many counts of this clonotype. The chain employs TRBV20-1 and TRBJ2-7; 7 bases are a match to TRBD2. The CDR3 runs to 14 residues. The V segment lost 0 bases and the J segment 5 bases; nucleotides outside the gene matches: 7. Germline V gene lookup returns CDR1 DFQATT and CDR2 SNEGSKA (reference sequence). This CDR3 is CSARDPSGINEQYF. The CDR3 DNA follows: TGCAGTGCTAGAGATCCCAGCGGGATCAACGAGCAGTACTTC.

In regard to this clonotype: It is likely a read error, because the conserved phenylalanine at the end of the CDR3 is missing. The V call is TRBV3-1, the J call TRBJ2-1; possible D gene TRBD2, 6 bases. The CDR3 totals 15 residues. The germline V gene has CDR1 LGHDT and CDR2 YNNKEL (reference sequence). With 1 base removed from V and 9 bases from J, the gap between germline ends came to 16 bases. CDR3 DNA: TGTGCCAGCAGCCAAGGGACTACCTTTAGGGGTGAGCAGTTCTAC. Protein: CASSQGTTFRGEQFY.

As to this clonotype: This may come from a read error, since a much larger clone is one base off. This chain uses TRBV7-9 with TRBJ2-1; 12 bases fit TRBD1. This CDR3 is built from 16 residues. CDR1 is SEHNR and CDR2 is FQNEAQ in the germline V gene (reference sequence). The CDR3 sequence: CASSPPGTGGYKEQFF. Here the CDR3 DNA reads TGTGCCAGCAGTCCCCCCGGGACAGGGGGCTACAAAGAGCAGTTCTTC.

This clonotype was seen more than once but under ten times. The V call is TRBV29-1, the J call TRBJ1-1; D is undetermined. This CDR3 region has 14 residues. Germline V gene lookup returns CDR1 SQVTM and CDR2 ANQGSEA. V was clipped by 2 bases and J by 5 bases, with 15 bases between them. CDR3 sequence: CSVERVRWETEAFF. The CDR3 DNA is TGCAGCGTTGAAAGGGTGAGATGGGAAACTGAAGCTTTCTTT.

The chain carries TRBV12-3 or TRBV12-4 and TRBJ2-5; the match to TRBD1 covers 8 bases. The CDR3 consists of 15 residues. The ends lost 4 bases at V and 3 bases at J; junction bases unmatched: 7. In nucleotides, the CDR3 is TGTGCCAGCAGTTGGGGACAGGCCGCCGAAGAGACCCAGTACTTC. It translates to CASSWGQAAEETQYF.

The table lists this clonotype with a few counts. The rearrangement links TRBV11-2 to TRBJ2-1, with D uncertain. This CDR3 is 13 amino acids long. The V end lost 0 bases, the J end lost 10 bases, and 10 bases lay between the germline ends. Germline V CDR1 and CDR2: SGHAT, FQNNGV. The DNA for the CDR3 is TGTGCCAGCAGCTTAGATCCAAGTCGGGAGCAGTTCTTC. Protein sequence: CASSLDPSREQFF.

This clonotype was recorded at least ten times. The CDR3 coding sequence is TGCAGTGCTAGATCGCATGGACCCAGCTCCTACGAGCAGTACTTC. This translates into CSARSHGPSSYEQYF. The rearrangement links TRBV20-1 to TRBJ2-7; D remains unclear. Trimming removed 2 bases from V and 0 bases from J, with 14 bases in between. CDR3 length: 15 amino acids. The germline V gene encodes CDR1 DFQATT and CDR2 SNEGSKA (reference sequence).

This clonotype was counted at least ten times. The rearrangement uses TRBV5-1 and TRBJ2-2; 12 bases are a match to TRBD2. The CDR3 consists of 15 residues. V dropped 6 bases and J dropped 4; count of bases not matched to a gene: 4. Germline V gene data show CDR1 as SGHRS and CDR2 as YFSETQ. CDR3 region: CASKLAGGFTGELFF. The CDR3 nucleotides are TGCGCCAGCAAGCTAGCGGGAGGGTTCACCGGGGAGCTGTTTTTT. Drawing the rest from reference TRBV5-1 and TRBJ2-2, the complete variable domain is KAGVTQTPRYLIKTRGQQVTLSCSPISGHRSVSWYQQTPGQGLQFLFEYFSETQRNKGNFPGRFSGRQFSNSRSEMNVSTLELGDSALYLCASKLAGGFTGELFFGEGSRLTVL.

The rearrangement links TRBV11-2 to TRBJ1-2; maybe TRBD1 (5 bases). The CDR3 is made up of 16 amino acids. Germline lookup yields CDR1 SGHAT and CDR2 FQNNGV. Trimming left V 5 bases short and J 6 bases short, with 22 bases between. The CDR3 bases are TGTGCCAGCAGCCCCCTGACTGGGGGGTACTTAGATGGCTACACCTTC. Protein: CASSPLTGGYLDGYTF.

This clonotype was found many times. The chain uses TRBV12-3 or TRBV12-4 and TRBJ1-2, with D perhaps matching TRBD1 (5 bases). CDR3 size: 14 residues. V was pared by 3 bases and J by 2 bases, with 10 bases between. DNA of the CDR3: TGTGCCAGCAGTTTGGCAGGGTTGAACTATGGCTACACCTTC. It translates to CASSLAGLNYGYTF.

This clonotype has at least ten counts. The chain recombines TRBV11-1 with TRBJ2-1; TRBD1 matches 7 bases. The germline CDR1 and CDR2 sequences are SGHAT and FQDESV (reference sequence). This CDR3 is built from 18 residues. Germline trimming cut 4 bases from V and 4 bases from J; bases unmatched to any gene: 16. The chain's CDR3 is CASSWDSLGLKSYNEQFF. CDR3 DNA: TGTGCCAGCAGCTGGGACAGTCTCGGACTCAAGTCGTACAATGAGCAGTTCTTC.

This clonotype came up many times. The chain is built from TRBV24-1 and TRBJ2-1; weak D call: TRBD1 (5 bases). The CDR3 has 15 amino acids. V lost 5 bases and J lost 7, with 17 bases in between. Germline lookup yields CDR1 KGHDR and CDR2 SFDVKD. The CDR3 bases are TGTGCCACCAGTGTGGGCCAGGGTATGTTAAATGAGCAGTTCTTC. It yields the protein CATSVGQGMLNEQFF.

There are a few counts of this clonotype. This chain links TRBV12-3 or TRBV12-4 with TRBJ1-2, with D possibly matching TRBD1 (5 bases). This CDR3 has 14 residues. Trimming removed 5 bases at V and 4 bases at J, with 14 bases between. The CDR3 DNA follows: TGTGCCAGCAGTGGACGTCCGGGGCTCTATGGCTACACCTTC. Translating gives CASSGRPGLYGYTF.